These 21 T cell receptor beta chains were all obtained from the same sample, sequenced in a study of control samples from healthy donors and cancer patients. Profiled with immunoSEQ multiplex PCR; TCRdb holds only in-frame clones, not every one. Here the sample spans 130,000 to 150,000 clones, 80% to 90% being singletons. The sequencing input was blood. These receptors all stem from a woman aged 25 to 39 in good health.

CDR3 coding DNA: TGTGCCAGCAGCGTAGACGGAAACACCATATATTTT. This encodes CASSVDGNTIYF. The genes are TRBV9 and TRBJ1-3, with D unclear. The germline V and J ends were trimmed by 0 bases and 4 bases, with 2 bases remaining between them. Germline V gives CDR1 SGDLS, CDR2 YYNGEE. This CDR3 is 12 amino acids long.

This clone came up once. The rearrangement links TRBV30 to TRBJ2-3; D perhaps matches TRBD2 (5 bases). The germline CDR1 and CDR2 sequences are GTSNPN and SVGIG (reference sequence). The CDR3 consists of 14 residues. Trimming removed 0 bases from V and 8 bases from J, with 15 bases in between. The CDR3 loop is CAWSVAVPHATQYF. Here the CDR3 DNA reads TGTGCCTGGAGTGTAGCGGTCCCGCATGCTACGCAGTATTTT.

This clone came up once. The chain links TRBV2 to TRBJ1-4; 9 bases align to TRBD1. This CDR3 is built from 15 residues. The J segment lost 0 bases and the V segment lost 10 bases, leaving 6 bases of the junction unmatched. Per the germline V gene, CDR1 is SNHLY and CDR2 is FYNNEI. CDR3: CATDRGLATNEKLFF. The CDR3, as DNA: TGTGCCACGGACAGGGGCCTTGCAACTAATGAAAAACTGTTTTTT.

V usage is TRBV28 and J usage is TRBJ1-5; D is unresolved. Germline CDR1 reads MDHEN; CDR2 reads SYDVKM. The V end lost 6 bases, the J end lost 3 bases, and 15 bases lay between the germline ends. This CDR3 has 15 amino acids. CDR3 sequence: CASSPAYGNNQPQHF. As DNA, the CDR3 is TGTGCCAGCAGCCCCGCCTACGGGAACAATCAGCCCCAGCATTTT. Drawing the rest from reference TRBV28 and TRBJ1-5, the complete variable domain is DVKVTQSSRYLVKRTGEKVFLECVQDMDHENMFWYRQDPGLGLRLIYFSYDVKMKEKGDIPEGYSVSREKKERFSLILESASTNQTSMYLCASSPAYGNNQPQHFGDGTRLSIL.

J is TRBJ2-6 and V is TRBV6-5; D is unresolved. This CDR3 has 14 amino acids. CDR1 and CDR2 (germline): MNHEY, SVGAGI. The ends were cut back, 6 bases at V and 3 bases at J, with 9 bases in the middle. The CDR3 loop is CASRLVHGANVLTF. The CDR3 region has the DNA TGTGCCAGCAGGCTAGTGCATGGGGCCAACGTCCTGACTTTC.

The chain has TRBV11-2 and TRBJ2-2; 8 bases agree with TRBD1. V trimming: 3 bases; J trimming: 4 bases; junction bases outside the gene matches: 4. Germline CDR1 SGHAT, CDR2 FQNNGV. The CDR3 loop spans 15 amino acids. The CDR3 region has the DNA TGTGCCAGCAGCTTTTACACAGGGGGCACCGGGGAGCTGTTTTTT. Translating it yields CASSFYTGGTGELFF.

This chain uses TRBV7-3 with TRBJ1-6, with D unclear. Germline CDR1 reads SGHTA; CDR2 reads FQGTGA. CDR3 length: 15 amino acids. Trimming took 2 bases from V and 5 from J, leaving 10 bases between them. Written as DNA, the CDR3 is TGTGCCAGCAGCTTATGGGCAGTCGATAATTCACCCCTCCACTTT. Its translation is CASSLWAVDNSPLHF.

The CDR3: CASSSLTGGETQYF. In DNA, the CDR3 is TGTGCCAGCAGCTCCCTGACAGGCGGAGAGACCCAGTACTTC. The V gene is TRBV5-4, the J gene TRBJ2-5; maybe TRBD1 (6 bases). The V gene's germline CDR1 is SGHNT and CDR2 YYREEE (reference sequence). Trimming cost V 3 bases and J 4 bases, with 13 bases left between them. The CDR3 sequence is 14 residues long.

CDR3 bases: TGTGCCACCAGCAGACCCGAGGACGGTCAGCCCCAGCATTTT. This codes for CATSRPEDGQPQHF. The chain links TRBV15 to TRBJ1-5, with D unresolved. Germline assignment: CDR1 LNHNV and CDR2 YYDKDF (reference sequence). The CDR3 is made up of 14 amino acids. V was cut by 2 bases and J by 6 bases, with 11 bases left in between.

This sequence joins TRBV6-5 and TRBJ1-1; D uncertain. Germline loops: CDR1 MNHEY, CDR2 SVGAGI. The CDR3 covers 14 residues. Trimming left V 8 bases short and J 1 base short, with 14 bases between. The CDR3 reads CASRFRTENTEAFF. CDR3 DNA sequence: TGTGCCAGCCGGTTTAGGACCGAGAACACTGAAGCTTTCTTT.

The chain combines TRBV5-1 with TRBJ1-5; 7 bases map to TRBD1. The CDR3 is made up of 16 amino acids. Germline assignment: CDR1 SGHRS and CDR2 YFSETQ. Trimming at V came to 0 bases and at J to 3 bases, leaving 6 bases not matched to a gene. CDR3 protein: CASSLGSGGDNQPQHF. The CDR3 nucleotides read TGCGCCAGCAGCTTGGGATCAGGGGGGGACAATCAGCCCCAGCATTTT.

This chain links TRBV14 with TRBJ2-1, with no clear D. Germline V CDR1 and CDR2: SGHDN, FVKESK. The germline V and J ends were trimmed by 4 bases and 2 bases, with 3 bases remaining between them. CDR3 length: 12 residues. The CDR3 nucleotides read TGTGCCAGCAGCCTCACCTACAATGAGCAGTTCTTC. This sequence encodes CASSLTYNEQFF.

This chain joins TRBV18 and TRBJ2-5, with 9 bases identical to TRBD2. This CDR3 is 14 amino acids long. Per germline, CDR1 KGHSH and CDR2 LQKENI. The trim removed 2 bases at V and 5 bases at J, leaving 3 bases unmatched. The CDR3 loop reads CASSPAGGKETQYF. The CDR3 DNA follows: TGTGCCAGCTCACCAGCGGGAGGGAAGGAGACCCAGTACTTC.

This clone has just a few counts. This sequence joins TRBV29-1 and TRBJ1-2, with TRBD1 as a possible D gene (5 bases). The V gene lost 1 base and the J gene lost 8 bases, with 14 bases spanning the gap. The CDR3 extends over 13 amino acids. Per the germline V gene, CDR1 is SQVTM and CDR2 is ANQGSEA. In DNA, the CDR3 is TGCAGCGTTGAAGGGGACTTCGGCGCGGGCTACACCTTC. This codes for CSVEGDFGAGYTF.

The genes are TRBV3-1 (or the pseudogene TRBV3-2) and TRBJ1-1; weak D call: TRBD1 (5 bases). The V end lost 4 bases, the J end lost 5 bases, and 11 bases lay between the germline ends. Germline V gene sequence: CDR1 LGHDT, CDR2 YNNKEL (reference sequence). This CDR3 region has 13 residues. CDR3 coding DNA: TGTGCCAGCAGCCGGGGGGGTGGAACTGAAGCTTTCTTT. This gives the protein CASSRGGGTEAFF.

V and J are TRBV18 and TRBJ1-3; maybe TRBD1 (5 bases). The V gene's germline CDR1 is KGHSH and CDR2 LQKENI. V shed 3 bases and J shed 3 bases, with 15 bases lying between them. The CDR3 sequence is 16 residues long. CDR3 residues: CASSPGQQLVGNTIYF. The CDR3 DNA follows: TGTGCCAGCTCACCGGGGCAGCAGCTCGTTGGAAACACCATATATTTT.

J is TRBJ1-5 and V is TRBV5-8, with D perhaps matching TRBD1 (6 bases). The CDR3 extends over 16 amino acids. Germline CDR1 and CDR2: SGHTS and YDEGEE. Trimming shortened V by 2 bases and J by 0 bases, and 12 bases separated the two germline ends. Here the CDR3 reads CASSFGQRYSNQPQHF. The CDR3 DNA follows: TGTGCCAGCAGCTTCGGACAGCGTTATAGCAATCAGCCCCAGCATTTT.

This chain uses TRBV29-1 with TRBJ1-1; no reliable D call. Trimming took off 4 bases at V and 2 bases at J, with 14 bases between the two ends. Germline CDR1 is SQVTM and CDR2 is ANQGSEA. The CDR3 is made up of 14 amino acids. The CDR3 region is CSVARPDKNTEAFF. CDR3 coding DNA: TGCAGCGTTGCCAGGCCCGACAAAAACACTGAAGCTTTCTTT.

This clone showed up just once. The chain employs TRBV7-2 and TRBJ1-1, with D possibly TRBD1 on 5 matching bases. Germline lookup yields CDR1 SGHTA and CDR2 FQGNSA. V was trimmed by 1 base and J by 1 base, leaving 16 bases between them. The CDR3 contains 17 residues. The CDR3 here is CASSLGGGEGRNTEAFF. DNA for the CDR3: TGTGCCAGCAGCTTAGGTGGCGGGGAGGGGAGGAACACTGAAGCTTTCTTT. The full variable domain, rest sourced from reference TRBV7-2 and TRBJ1-1, is GAGVSQSPSNKVTEKGKDVELRCDPISGHTALYWYRQSLGQGLEFLIYFQGNSAPDKSGLPSDRFSAERTGGSVSTLTIQRTQQEDSAVYLCASSLGGGEGRNTEAFFGQGTRLTVV.

The chain carries TRBV5-4 and TRBJ2-2; 8 nucleotides agree with TRBD1. The germline gives CDR1 SGHNT, CDR2 YYREEE (reference sequence). There are 14 residues in the CDR3. The ends lost 9 bases at V and 8 bases at J; junction bases unmatched: 12. This CDR3 reads CATRQDRALGELFF. CDR3 DNA: TGTGCCACCCGCCAGGACAGGGCGCTTGGGGAGCTGTTTTTT. Variable domain in full (rest from reference TRBV5-4 and TRBJ2-2): ETGVTQSPTHLIKTRGQQVTLRCSSQSGHNTVSWYQQALGQGPQFIFQYYREEENGRGNFPPRFSGLQFPNYSSELNVNALELDDSALYLCATRQDRALGELFFGEGSRLTVL.

The chain uses TRBV5-4 and TRBJ2-7; a weak D match, TRBD1 (6 bases). With 0 bases removed from V and 4 bases from J, the gap between germline ends came to 11 bases. Germline V gene data show CDR1 as SGHNT and CDR2 as YYREEE (reference sequence). CDR3 length equals 14 residues. The CDR3 reads CASSLAGVGYEQYF. CDR3 in DNA: TGTGCCAGCAGCTTGGCAGGGGTCGGGTACGAGCAGTACTTC.